These 26 T cell receptor beta chains share one sample of origin, sequenced in a study of blood T cell repertoires in COVID-19. Profiled with immunoSEQ multiplex PCR; TCRdb holds only in-frame clones, not every one. The table shows 250,000 to 350,000 clones, with around 87% occurring only once. Sequencing was performed on peripheral blood. These receptors were collected from a young man with active or convalescent COVID-19.

For this clone: Other DNA sequences within the sample encode an identical CDR3. This chain uses TRBV9 with TRBJ2-1; 7 bases line up with TRBD1. The CDR3 sequence is 15 residues long. The junction had 2 bases not matched to a gene; V was cut back by 0 bases and J by 2 bases. Germline V gives CDR1 SGDLS, CDR2 YYNGEE. The CDR3, as DNA: TGTGCCAGCAGCGTAGGACAGGGTGCCTACAATGAGCAGTTCTTC. This sequence encodes CASSVGQGAYNEQFF.

A single count supports this clone. This chain links TRBV11-2 with TRBJ2-5; 7 nucleotides agree with TRBD2. J gave up 4 bases and V 5 bases, and 7 bases lay outside the gene matches. Germline loops: CDR1 SGHAT, CDR2 FQNNGV. The CDR3 runs 14 residues. The CDR3 is CASSPGPGGETQYF. CDR3 coding DNA: TGTGCCAGCAGCCCAGGACCGGGAGGAGAGACCCAGTACTTC. Variable domain in full (rest from reference TRBV11-2 and TRBJ2-5): EAGVAQSPRYKIIEKRQSVAFWCNPISGHATLYWYQQILGQGPKLLIQFQNNGVVDDSQLPKDRFSAERLKGVDSTLKIQPAKLEDSAVYLCASSPGPGGETQYFGPGTRLLVL.

The chain is built from TRBV29-1 and TRBJ2-1; TRBD2 agrees at 9 bases. Germline loops: CDR1 SQVTM, CDR2 ANQGSEA. J lost 6 bases, V lost 2 bases, and 5 bases had no gene match. CDR3 length equals 14 residues. The CDR3 DNA reads as TGCAGCGTTGAACCGGGACTAGCTGGCAATGAGCAGTTCTTC. As protein: CSVEPGLAGNEQFF.

The gene calls are TRBV5-1 and TRBJ2-3, with TRBD1 matching 11 bases. The V gene's germline CDR1 is SGHRS and CDR2 YFSETQ. Trimming cost V 5 bases and J 4 bases; bases outside gene matches: 6. CDR3 length: 15 amino acids. DNA of the CDR3: TGCGCCAGCAGTCACGGACAGGGGGCCGCAGATACGCAGTATTTT. Protein product: CASSHGQGAADTQYF. The full variable domain, its missing parts supplied by reference TRBV5-1 and TRBJ2-3, is KAGVTQTPRYLIKTRGQQVTLSCSPISGHRSVSWYQQTPGQGLQFLFEYFSETQRNKGNFPGRFSGRQFSNSRSEMNVSTLELGDSALYLCASSHGQGAADTQYFGPGTRLTVL.

This rearrangement joins TRBV4-1 to TRBJ1-1; D might be TRBD1 (6 bases). Trimming stripped 0 bases from V and 1 base from J, with 12 bases between. The CDR3 covers 16 residues. Per the germline V gene, CDR1 is MGHRA and CDR2 is YSYEKL. The CDR3 loop reads CASSQDLPDRNTEAFF. The CDR3 DNA reads as TGCGCCAGCAGCCAAGACCTTCCGGACAGGAACACTGAAGCTTTCTTT.

The V call is TRBV28, the J call TRBJ1-1, with TRBD1 matching 11 bases. The CDR3 has 17 amino acids. The germline V gene encodes CDR1 MDHEN and CDR2 SYDVKM. Trimming removed 4 bases from V and 0 bases from J; junction bases left unmatched: 7. CDR3 DNA: TGTGCCAGCAGTTCCCCCGGGACAGGGGGTATGAACACTGAAGCTTTCTTT. This codes for CASSSPGTGGMNTEAFF. Supplemented by reference TRBV28 and TRBJ1-1, the full variable domain reads DVKVTQSSRYLVKRTGEKVFLECVQDMDHENMFWYRQDPGLGLRLIYFSYDVKMKEKGDIPEGYSVSREKKERFSLILESASTNQTSMYLCASSSPGTGGMNTEAFFGQGTRLTVV.

In its sample, this clone was seen a few times. The chain combines TRBV28 with TRBJ1-2; D unresolved. CDR3 length: 14 residues. Trimming left V 8 bases short and J 7 bases short, with 20 bases between. Germline V lookup: CDR1 MDHEN, CDR2 SYDVKM. As DNA, the CDR3 is TGTGCCAGCCGCTATGGGGAGGGCTGGCTTGGCTACACCTTC. It translates to CASRYGEGWLGYTF.

The J gene is TRBJ1-5, the V gene TRBV13; unclear D gene. Germline V gene sequence: CDR1 PRHDT, CDR2 FYEKMQ (reference sequence). V dropped 5 bases and J dropped 5 bases, with 7 bases sitting between them. This CDR3 has 12 amino acids. The DNA of the CDR3 is TGTGCCAGCAGCAAACGAGATCAGCCCCAGCATTTT. Translated: CASSKRDQPQHF.

The rearrangement joins TRBV15 to TRBJ1-2; maybe TRBD1 (6 bases). V was trimmed by 2 bases and J by 8 bases, leaving 24 bases between them. The CDR3 has 17 amino acids. Germline values: CDR1 LNHNV, CDR2 YYDKDF (reference sequence). The CDR3 bases are TGTGCCACCAGCAGACAAACAGGGATCCCCCCTGAGGGGGGCTACACCTTC. Its translation: CATSRQTGIPPEGGYTF.

The chain carries TRBV28 and TRBJ1-6; tentatively, D is TRBD1 (6 bases). Germline CDR1 is MDHEN and CDR2 is SYDVKM. The CDR3 sequence is 15 residues long. V lost 4 bases and J lost 7, with 14 bases in between. The CDR3 is CASSSPGHFNSPLHF. The CDR3 DNA reads as TGTGCCAGCAGTTCCCCGGGACACTTCAATTCACCCCTCCACTTT.

On this clone: Other DNA sequences in this sample translate to the same CDR3. The chain links TRBV9 to TRBJ2-3; 9 bases fit TRBD2. Germline V gene data show CDR1 as SGDLS and CDR2 as YYNGEE. V lost 2 bases and J lost 2; bases outside the gene matches: 3. The CDR3 extends over 15 amino acids. The CDR3 loop is CASSVTSGHTDTQYF. The CDR3 region has the DNA TGTGCCAGCAGCGTGACTAGCGGTCACACAGATACGCAGTATTTT.

This clone was recorded only once. The chain employs TRBV11-2 and TRBJ2-7; 15 bases are shared with TRBD2. Trimming took 5 bases from V and 4 from J; bases not matched to a gene: 15. The CDR3 consists of 19 residues. Per germline, CDR1 SGHAT and CDR2 FQNNGV. This CDR3 is CASSPPGLAGGLTRYEQYF. The CDR3 DNA reads as TGTGCCAGCAGCCCACCGGGACTAGCGGGGGGCCTAACTAGGTACGAGCAGTACTTC.

The J gene is TRBJ1-1, the V gene TRBV3-1 (or the pseudogene TRBV3-2); TRBD1 matches at 7 bases. Germline CDR1 and CDR2: LGHDT and YNNKEL (reference sequence). This CDR3 is 15 amino acids long. After removal of 4 bases from V and 1 base from J, the junction contained 6 bases not matched to a gene. The CDR3 sequence: CASSPWTGKNTEAFF. As DNA, the CDR3 is TGTGCCAGCAGCCCTTGGACAGGAAAGAACACTGAAGCTTTCTTT.

The table lists this clone with a count of one. The chain joins TRBV18 to TRBJ1-1; D might be TRBD1 (5 bases). The V gene lost 2 bases and the J gene lost 5 bases, with 15 bases spanning the gap. The CDR3 spans 15 residues. Germline V CDR1 and CDR2: KGHSH, LQKENI. The CDR3 sequence is CASSPRWGEETEAFF. CDR3 nucleotide sequence: TGTGCCAGCTCACCAAGGTGGGGGGAGGAGACTGAAGCTTTCTTT.

This chain joins TRBV6-1 and TRBJ1-1, with 7 positions matching TRBD1. The CDR3 spans 14 residues. Germline-derived CDR1 and CDR2 are MNHNS and SASEGT. V lost 2 bases to trimming and J lost 3 bases; unmatched junction nucleotides: 3. For the CDR3, the DNA is TGTGCCAGCAGTGAAACAGGGGCCTACACTGAAGCTTTCTTT. Amino acid sequence: CASSETGAYTEAFF.

The chain joins TRBV10-3 to TRBJ1-3; TRBD1 agrees at 11 bases. Germline V gene sequence: CDR1 ENHRY, CDR2 SYGVKD. There are 15 residues in the CDR3. V shed 5 bases and J 3 bases; nucleotides not matched to a gene: 3. The CDR3 loop is CAISSGTGGGNTIYF. For the CDR3, the DNA is TGTGCCATCAGTTCCGGGACAGGGGGTGGAAACACCATATATTTT.

The V and J genes are TRBV7-9 and TRBJ2-3; 7 bases match TRBD1. Germline values: CDR1 SEHNR, CDR2 FQNEAQ (reference sequence). Losses at the gene ends were 5 bases for V and 2 bases for J; bases not matched to a gene: 13. CDR3 length: 17 residues. The CDR3 DNA sequence: TGTGCCAGCAGCGTCACAGGGGCTCTATCTGTCACAGATACGCAGTATTTT. As protein: CASSVTGALSVTDTQYF.

This clone has a handful of counts. The gene calls are TRBV19 and TRBJ1-5; D possibly corresponds to TRBD1 (6 bases). CDR3 length: 14 residues. Trimming removed 4 bases at V and 1 base at J, with 8 bases between. Germline CDR1 is LNHDA and CDR2 is SQIVND (reference sequence). CDR3 sequence reads: CASSTQGSNQPQHF. The CDR3, as DNA: TGTGCCAGTAGTACGCAGGGGAGCAATCAGCCCCAGCATTTT.

This clone was recorded only once. The rearrangement joins TRBV5-1 to TRBJ1-4; 8 positions match TRBD1. Germline V gene lookup returns CDR1 SGHRS and CDR2 YFSETQ. The CDR3 has 15 residues. V was pared by 3 bases and J by 4 bases, with 5 bases of the junction left unmatched. The CDR3 coding sequence is TGCGCCAGCAGCTGGACAGGGTTTCTTAATGAAAAACTGTTTTTT. It translates to CASSWTGFLNEKLFF.

V and J are TRBV15 and TRBJ1-5; no definite D call. The V and J ends lost 0 bases and 5 bases respectively, with 26 bases between them. The CDR3 covers 20 residues. In germline, CDR1 is LNHNV, CDR2 YYDKDF (reference sequence). For the CDR3, the DNA is TGTGCCACCAGCAGAGATAAGCCTTTCGGGGATTTTGGTGTCGATCAGCCCCAGCATTTT. This sequence encodes CATSRDKPFGDFGVDQPQHF.

The chain uses TRBV28 and TRBJ2-6; 9 nucleotides match TRBD1. The CDR3 has 16 amino acids. V dropped 5 bases and J dropped 3; count of bases not matched to a gene: 5. Germline V gene data show CDR1 as MDHEN and CDR2 as SYDVKM. The CDR3: CASSVDRGSGANVLTF. The CDR3 DNA reads as TGTGCCAGCAGTGTGGACAGGGGCAGTGGGGCCAACGTCCTGACTTTC.

The chain carries TRBV4-1 and TRBJ2-1; D not certain. In germline, CDR1 is MGHRA, CDR2 YSYEKL. This CDR3 spans 12 amino acids. V gave up 1 base and J gave up 7 bases, with 5 bases separating them. DNA of the CDR3: TGCGCCAGCAGCCAAGTATTAAATGAGCAGTTCTTC. It translates to CASSQVLNEQFF.

J is TRBJ1-1 and V is TRBV7-9, with D possibly being TRBD1 (5 bases). The CDR3 totals 14 residues. From germline, CDR1 is SEHNR and CDR2 FQNEAQ (reference sequence). Deletions cut 5 bases from V and 4 bases from J, with 14 bases between. CDR3: CASSQGRVFTEAFF. The CDR3 DNA follows: TGTGCCAGCAGCCAAGGCAGGGTTTTCACTGAAGCTTTCTTT.

This chain joins TRBV7-9 and TRBJ2-7; TRBD1 is a possible D gene (6 bases). V was shortened by 0 bases and J by 6 bases, with 15 bases between the two germline ends. The CDR3 spans 15 residues. Germline CDR1 SEHNR, CDR2 FQNEAQ (reference sequence). Here the CDR3 reads CASSLAFQGNFEQYF. As DNA, the CDR3 is TGTGCCAGCAGCTTAGCGTTTCAGGGGAATTTCGAGCAGTACTTC.

This chain connects TRBV29-1 to TRBJ1-5, with D maybe TRBD1 (6 bases). This CDR3 region has 15 residues. CDR1 is SQVTM and CDR2 is ANQGSEA in the germline V gene. The CDR3 loop is CTLGTPQYSNQPQHF. Written as DNA, the CDR3 is TGCACTCTCGGGACACCACAATATAGCAATCAGCCCCAGCATTTT.

The V gene is TRBV5-4, the J gene TRBJ2-3; D perhaps matches TRBD1 (6 bases). Per germline, CDR1 SGHNT and CDR2 YYREEE (reference sequence). Trimming stripped 4 bases from V and 10 bases from J, with 22 bases between. The CDR3 extends over 15 amino acids. Written as DNA, the CDR3 is TGTGCCAGCAGCACCCGGGACAAAGGTATGAGGCCGCAGTATTTT. Its translation: CASSTRDKGMRPQYF. Variable domain in full (rest from reference TRBV5-4 and TRBJ2-3): ETGVTQSPTHLIKTRGQQVTLRCSSQSGHNTVSWYQQALGQGPQFIFQYYREEENGRGNFPPRFSGLQFPNYSSELNVNALELDDSALYLCASSTRDKGMRPQYFGPGTRLTVL.